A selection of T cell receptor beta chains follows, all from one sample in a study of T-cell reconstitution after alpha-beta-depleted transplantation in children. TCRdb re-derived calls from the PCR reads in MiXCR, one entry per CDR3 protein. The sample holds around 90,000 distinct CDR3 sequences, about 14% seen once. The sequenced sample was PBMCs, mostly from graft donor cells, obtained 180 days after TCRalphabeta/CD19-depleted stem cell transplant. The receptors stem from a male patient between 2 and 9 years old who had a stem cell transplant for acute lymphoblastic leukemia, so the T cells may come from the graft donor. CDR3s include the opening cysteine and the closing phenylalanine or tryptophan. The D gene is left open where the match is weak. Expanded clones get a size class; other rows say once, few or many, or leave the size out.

cdr3_nt: TGCAGTGCCAATTTCCCTGAGGGGGGAACAGATACGCAGTATTTT; cdr3_aa: CSANFPEGGTDTQYF; j_call: TRBJ2-3; clone_size: NA; v_call: TRBV20-1; d_call: NA
cdr3_nt: TGCGCCAGCAGACCTAGCGGGGGCCTTATATACACAGATACGCAGTATTTT; cdr3_aa: CASRPSGGLIYTDTQYF; j_call: TRBJ2-3; clone_size: few; v_call: TRBV5-1; d_call: TRBD2
cdr3_nt: TGCAGTGCTAGACTCGGAGTCGGGACAATCTTC; cdr3_aa: CSARLGVGTIF; j_call: TRBJ1-2; clone_size: few; v_call: TRBV20-1; d_call: NA
cdr3_nt: TGCGCCAGCAGCTTTTCTAGCGGGGGCTTCTCCTACGAGCAGTACTTC; cdr3_aa: CASSFSSGGFSYEQYF; j_call: TRBJ2-7; clone_size: medium-sized; v_call: TRBV5-1; d_call: TRBD2
cdr3_nt: TGTGCCAGCAGCTTAGCGTTAAGACAGGGACGGGGCAATCAGCCCCAGCATTTT; cdr3_aa: CASSLALRQGRGNQPQHF; j_call: TRBJ1-5; clone_size: NA; v_call: TRBV7-8; d_call: TRBD1
cdr3_nt: TGTGCCAGCAGCTTAGGCCCCCCGTGGGGGGGTACTTTCTACAATGAGCAGTTCTTC; cdr3_aa: CASSLGPPWGGTFYNEQFF; j_call: TRBJ2-1; clone_size: NA; v_call: TRBV11-2; d_call: TRBD2
cdr3_nt: TGCGCCAGCACCTCGGGGGCCTCCAATTCACCCCTCCACTTT; cdr3_aa: CASTSGASNSPLHF; j_call: TRBJ1-6; clone_size: NA; v_call: TRBV5-1; d_call: NA
cdr3_nt: TGTGCCATCAGTGGTCCCGGGGGCGGAACAGATACGCAGTATTTT; cdr3_aa: CAISGPGGGTDTQYF; j_call: TRBJ2-3; clone_size: NA; v_call: TRBV10-3; d_call: NA
cdr3_nt: TGCGCCAGCAGCCCATCATTTAGCGGGGGGGCCTCACCCGGGGAGCTGTTTTTT; cdr3_aa: CASSPSFSGGASPGELFF; j_call: TRBJ2-2; clone_size: NA; v_call: TRBV4-3; d_call: TRBD2
cdr3_nt: TGTGCCAGCAGCAAAGCGCTACGGGGAAACTATGGCTACACCTTC; cdr3_aa: CASSKALRGNYGYTF; j_call: TRBJ1-2; clone_size: few; v_call: TRBV21-1; d_call: NA
cdr3_nt: TGTGCCAGCAGTGATGAGGGCCTCTATGGCTACACCTTC; cdr3_aa: CASSDEGLYGYTF; j_call: TRBJ1-2; clone_size: NA; v_call: TRBV2; d_call: NA
cdr3_nt: TGCGCCAGCAGTGAGTTGGACAGGGCCAGCGAGCAGTACTTC; cdr3_aa: CASSELDRASEQYF; j_call: TRBJ2-7; clone_size: few; v_call: TRBV10-2; d_call: TRBD1
cdr3_nt: TGCAGTGCTAGGTGGGACGCGTTCCAAGAGACCCAGTACTTC; cdr3_aa: CSARWDAFQETQYF; j_call: TRBJ2-5; clone_size: many; v_call: TRBV20-1; d_call: NA
cdr3_nt: TGTGCCACCGCCACAGGTTTCCCCACCGGGGAGCTGTTTTTT; cdr3_aa: CATATGFPTGELFF; j_call: TRBJ2-2; clone_size: NA; v_call: TRBV24-1; d_call: NA
cdr3_nt: TGTGCCAGCAGCTCAGTCCAAGCAGCAACTAATGAAAAACTGTTTTTT; cdr3_aa: CASSSVQAATNEKLFF; j_call: TRBJ1-4; clone_size: NA; v_call: TRBV7-9; d_call: NA
cdr3_nt: TGCAGCGCCGGGGAGGGGCAGCTGAACACTGAAGCTTTCTTT; cdr3_aa: CSAGEGQLNTEAFF; j_call: TRBJ1-1; clone_size: NA; v_call: TRBV29-1; d_call: NA
cdr3_nt: TGCAGTGCTAGAGAGGGCCCGGGGCCAAACTACGAGCAGTACTTC; cdr3_aa: CSAREGPGPNYEQYF; j_call: TRBJ2-7; clone_size: few; v_call: TRBV20-1; d_call: NA
cdr3_nt: TGTGCCAGCAGTTACCTTTTCCCCGGCTCCTACGAGCAGTACTTC; cdr3_aa: CASSYLFPGSYEQYF; j_call: TRBJ2-7; clone_size: few; v_call: TRBV6-2/TRBV6-3; d_call: NA
cdr3_nt: TGCGCCAGCGGCGGGGTAGGAGAGACCCAGTACTTC; cdr3_aa: CASGGVGETQYF; j_call: TRBJ2-5; clone_size: NA; v_call: TRBV5-1; d_call: NA
cdr3_nt: TGCAGCGTTGACCTCGGAGGTGGGGCCAACGTCCTGACTTTC; cdr3_aa: CSVDLGGGANVLTF; j_call: TRBJ2-6; clone_size: NA; v_call: TRBV29-1; d_call: NA
cdr3_nt: TGCGCCAGCAGCGCATCCGGGACAGGGACCTACGAGCAGTACTTC; cdr3_aa: CASSASGTGTYEQYF; j_call: TRBJ2-7; clone_size: few; v_call: TRBV5-1; d_call: TRBD1
cdr3_nt: TGCGCCAGCAGCTCCTTGCGGGGCCACAACAATGAGCAGTTCTTC; cdr3_aa: CASSSLRGHNNEQFF; j_call: TRBJ2-1; clone_size: few; v_call: TRBV5-1; d_call: NA
cdr3_nt: TGTGCCAGCAGCCGGAGGATCGGCCCTAGCACAGATACGCAGTATTTT; cdr3_aa: CASSRRIGPSTDTQYF; j_call: TRBJ2-3; clone_size: NA; v_call: TRBV4-2; d_call: NA
cdr3_nt: TGCGCCAGCAGCCCCAGAGTAGCGGGGCCTTCCATTAAAGAGACCCAGTACTTC; cdr3_aa: CASSPRVAGPSIKETQYF; j_call: TRBJ2-5; clone_size: many; v_call: TRBV4-1; d_call: TRBD2
cdr3_nt: TGCGCCAGCAGCCAAGGACTAGCGGGAGTCGGGGAGCTGTTTTTT; cdr3_aa: CASSQGLAGVGELFF; j_call: TRBJ2-2; clone_size: NA; v_call: TRBV4-3; d_call: TRBD2
cdr3_nt: TGTGCCAGCAGCTTAGATGAGTGGGAAGAGACCCAGTACTTC; cdr3_aa: CASSLDEWEETQYF; j_call: TRBJ2-5; clone_size: few; v_call: TRBV11-2; d_call: NA
cdr3_nt: TGCAGTGCTAGAGAGGCATCTATCGGAACTGAAGCTTTCTTT; cdr3_aa: CSAREASIGTEAFF; j_call: TRBJ1-1; clone_size: few; v_call: TRBV20-1; d_call: NA
cdr3_nt: TGTGCCAGCAGTCCACGACAGGGGATCTACAATGAGCAGTTCTTC; cdr3_aa: CASSPRQGIYNEQFF; j_call: TRBJ2-1; clone_size: NA; v_call: TRBV6-2/TRBV6-3; d_call: TRBD1
cdr3_nt: TGTGCCACCAGCAGAGCTTTCCCTCTTGTAGAGACCCAGTACTTC; cdr3_aa: CATSRAFPLVETQYF; j_call: TRBJ2-5; clone_size: few; v_call: TRBV15; d_call: NA
cdr3_nt: TGTGCCAGCAGTGAACACGACAGGGTACCCTTCACAGATACGCAGTATTTT; cdr3_aa: CASSEHDRVPFTDTQYF; j_call: TRBJ2-3; clone_size: NA; v_call: TRBV6-1; d_call: TRBD1
cdr3_nt: TGTGCCAGCAGCTCTCGGGCGGACGGAGATACGCAGTATTTT; cdr3_aa: CASSSRADGDTQYF; j_call: TRBJ2-3; clone_size: NA; v_call: TRBV11-1; d_call: NA